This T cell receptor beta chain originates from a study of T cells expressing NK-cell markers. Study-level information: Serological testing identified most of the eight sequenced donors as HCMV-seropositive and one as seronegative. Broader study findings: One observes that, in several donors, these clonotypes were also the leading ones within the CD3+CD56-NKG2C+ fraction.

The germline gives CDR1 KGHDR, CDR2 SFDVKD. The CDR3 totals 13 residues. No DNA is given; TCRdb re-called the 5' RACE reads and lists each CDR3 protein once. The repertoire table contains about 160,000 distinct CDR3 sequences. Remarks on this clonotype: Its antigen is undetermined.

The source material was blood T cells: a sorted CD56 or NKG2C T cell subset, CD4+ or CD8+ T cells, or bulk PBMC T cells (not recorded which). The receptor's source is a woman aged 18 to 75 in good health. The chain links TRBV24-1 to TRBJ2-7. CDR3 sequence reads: CATSGGSSYEQYF.